The source of this T cell receptor (beta chain) is a study of control samples from healthy donors and cancer patients. Germline V CDR1 and CDR2: MNHEY, SVGAGI. The CDR3 spans 15 residues. V was pared by 5 bases and J by 4 bases, with 17 bases between. Assay used: immunoSEQ multiplex PCR; TCRdb lists only in-frame clones, some missing. The table includes 85,000 to 100,000 clones, more than 75% detected once. J is TRBJ1-1 and V is TRBV6-5; D possibly corresponds to TRBD1 (5 bases). The specimen sequenced was blood. This sequence originates from a man aged 55 to 70 in good health. CDR3 amino acids: CASSPPGRASTEAFF. CDR3 coding DNA: TGTGCCAGCAGTCCCCCCGGCAGGGCCTCCACTGAAGCTTTCTTT.